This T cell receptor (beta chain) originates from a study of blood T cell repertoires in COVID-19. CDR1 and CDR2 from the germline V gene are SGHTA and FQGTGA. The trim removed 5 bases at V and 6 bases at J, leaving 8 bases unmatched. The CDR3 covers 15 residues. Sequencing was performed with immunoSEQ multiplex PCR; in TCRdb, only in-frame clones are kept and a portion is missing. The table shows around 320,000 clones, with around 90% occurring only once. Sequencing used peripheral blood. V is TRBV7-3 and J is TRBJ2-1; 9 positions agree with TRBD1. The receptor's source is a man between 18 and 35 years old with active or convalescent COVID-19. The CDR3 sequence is CASSRQGTGRNEQFF. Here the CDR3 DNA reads TGTGCCAGCAGCCGTCAGGGGACAGGGCGCAATGAGCAGTTCTTC.